This T cell receptor (beta chain) was observed in a study of naive and memory T cell subsets. Study-wide results and limits: This RNA-based method may be sensitive to activation-related transcript changes.

To note about this clonotype: No antigen is known for it.

Ligated cDNA underwent four rounds of PCR with nested alpha and beta constant region primers and SP2. For blood and skin samples, reverse transcription used TCR alpha and beta constant primers. TCRdb re-analysed the 5' RACE reads in MiXCR, keeping a single row per CDR3 protein. The repertoire holds 55,000 to 70,000 distinct CDR3 sequences, with about 7.2% as singletons. A UMI-containing oligonucleotide was joined by 3' ligation to the TCR cDNA template. Adult healthy volunteers gave 2.5 ml peripheral blood for whole-blood RNA. Unsorted total RNA, roughly 1 to 1000 ng, was DNase treated before reverse transcription. The sequence came from a male donor in good health.

As DNA, the CDR3 is TGTGCCAGCAGTACAGGGGATGGCTACACCTTC. Encoded protein: CASSTGDGYTF. The chain links TRBV6-5 to TRBJ1-2; the match to TRBD1 covers 7 bases. The V gene's germline CDR1 is MNHEY and CDR2 SVGAGI. The junction had 0 bases not matched to a gene; V was cut back by 5 bases and J by 6 bases. The length of the CDR3 is 11 residues.